The 7 T cell receptor beta chains reported below all come from one sample, sequenced in a study of monozygotic twins with cystic fibrosis. This table comes from immunoSEQ multiplex PCR, and its TCRdb copy is limited to in-frame clones, with some not included. The sample shows about 35,000 clones, over 60% of them seen only once. The sequencing input was blood. All receptors come from a girl aged 5-17 years with cystic fibrosis.

The rearrangement links TRBV4-3 to TRBJ2-3, with D possibly matching TRBD1 (5 bases). Deletions cut 0 bases from V and 5 bases from J, with 15 bases between. This CDR3 comprises 16 residues. Germline V CDR1 and CDR2: LGHNA, YSLEER. The CDR3 DNA reads as TGCGCCAGCAGCCAAGAAATTAGGCAGGGCGTAGATACGCAGTATTTT. Protein product: CASSQEIRQGVDTQYF.

The V and J genes are TRBV7-6 and TRBJ1-2; D is uncertain. The V and J ends lost 6 bases and 4 bases respectively, with 21 bases between them. From germline, CDR1 is SGHVS and CDR2 FNYEAQ. CDR3 size: 16 residues. The CDR3 DNA follows: TGTGCCAGCAGTCTAGGACGGGGTATGCGGCCCTATGGCTACACCTTC. Translated: CASSLGRGMRPYGYTF.

V is TRBV9 and J is TRBJ2-1; the D call may be TRBD1 or TRBD2 (5 bases each). CDR3 length: 16 amino acids. Germline CDR1 SGDLS, CDR2 YYNGEE. V lost 0 bases and J lost 9, with 19 bases in between. The CDR3 nucleotides are TGTGCCAGCAGCGTAGTAGCCGGGACCCCTTGGGGTGAGCAGTTCTTC. It is translated as CASSVVAGTPWGEQFF.

This clone has more than one count but fewer than ten. The gene calls are TRBV9 and TRBJ2-3; D call uncertain. V was trimmed by 2 bases and J by 6 bases, leaving 10 bases between them. From germline, CDR1 is SGDLS and CDR2 YYNGEE. The CDR3 sequence is 13 residues long. CDR3 coding DNA: TGTGCCAGCAGCGTGTTGGCATGGGATACGCAGTATTTT. Its protein is CASSVLAWDTQYF.

This rearrangement joins TRBV6-5 to TRBJ2-7; no clear D gene. Trimming cost V 5 bases and J 2 bases, with 16 bases left between them. The V gene's germline CDR1 is MNHEY and CDR2 SVGAGI. The CDR3 loop spans 15 amino acids. The CDR3 region has the DNA TGTGCCAGCAGTCCCTGGTCGACCCCCGCCTACGAGCAGTACTTC. Protein product: CASSPWSTPAYEQYF.

This chain joins TRBV5-1 and TRBJ1-3; no clear D gene. CDR3 length: 14 amino acids. V was clipped by 4 bases and J by 2 bases, with 10 bases between them. CDR1 and CDR2 (germline): SGHRS, YFSETQ. The CDR3 nucleotides are TGCGCCAGCAGCCTGGGTGGTACTGGAAACACCATATATTTT. Translation gives CASSLGGTGNTIYF.

The rearrangement links TRBV29-1 to TRBJ2-1; D may be TRBD1 or TRBD2 (5 bases each). There are 16 residues in the CDR3. Germline CDR1 SQVTM, CDR2 ANQGSEA. The V end was cut by 6 bases, the J end by 1 base, with 19 bases between. The CDR3 DNA reads as TGCAGCGTCGCGCAGTTGGGGGTCGGGTCCTACAATGAGCAGTTCTTC. It translates to CSVAQLGVGSYNEQFF.